The clone carrying this TCR beta chain was seen only a few times. The target antigen is unknown. This entry comes from a study of T cells after yellow fever vaccination. General study points: Compared with primary, the secondary response was weaker and peaked at day 5, not 15.

With 6 bases removed from V and 1 base from J, the gap between germline ends came to 17 bases. This CDR3 comprises 16 residues. TCRdb ran MiXCR on the 5' RACE reads and lists one entry per CDR3 protein. The sample consists of about 400,000 distinct CDR3 sequences, around a tenth of them appearing once. The clonotype was recovered from a young man who received the YFV17D yellow fever vaccine. The chain joins TRBV12-3 or TRBV12-4 to TRBJ2-3; weak D call: TRBD2 (6 bases). The sample was PBMCs, taken on the day of the first yellow fever vaccination. The CDR3 region is CASRFKLAFGTDTQYF. The CDR3 nucleotides are TGTGCCAGCAGATTCAAACTAGCTTTTGGCACAGATACGCAGTATTTT.